The 29 T cell receptor beta chains in this list originate from one sample, sequenced in a study of cytomegalovirus exposure and HLA in healthy donors. It was with 60 Vbeta and 13 Jbeta primers that the PCR ran. Assay used: immunoSEQ multiplex PCR; TCRdb lists only in-frame clones, some missing. The sample holds some 110,000 clones; around 77% are singletons and the top ten take about 8.3%. The specimen sequenced was PBMCs. All receptors derive from a woman between 40 and 50 years old in good health and CMV-seropositive.

The chain uses TRBV28 and TRBJ1-1; D perhaps matches TRBD1 (6 bases). Trimming took 2 bases from V and 4 from J, leaving 11 bases between them. From germline, CDR1 is MDHEN and CDR2 SYDVKM. The CDR3 length is 14 residues. CDR3: CASSLTGGFTEAFF. The CDR3 region has the DNA TGTGCCAGCAGTTTAACGGGGGGCTTCACTGAAGCTTTCTTT.

This chain uses TRBV20-1 with TRBJ2-3; weak D call: TRBD2 (5 bases). V lost 6 bases, J lost 11 bases, and 15 bases lay in between. This CDR3 is built from 11 residues. Germline assignment: CDR1 DFQATT and CDR2 SNEGSKA (reference sequence). The CDR3 is CSAGDSRGQYF. The CDR3 bases are TGCAGTGCGGGAGACTCTCGGGGGCAGTATTTT.

This chain links TRBV2 with TRBJ2-3; D call uncertain. V was shortened by 8 bases and J by 4 bases, with 10 bases between the two germline ends. This CDR3 region has 12 residues. Per germline, CDR1 SNHLY and CDR2 FYNNEI. CDR3 residues: CASSSSADTQYF. The CDR3 nucleotides read TGTGCCAGCTCTAGTTCCGCAGATACGCAGTATTTT.

The chain recombines TRBV2 with TRBJ2-3, with a weak D call TRBD1 (6 bases). This CDR3 region has 14 residues. The ends were cut back, 6 bases at V and 1 base at J, with 11 bases in the middle. CDR1 and CDR2 (germline): SNHLY, FYNNEI. The CDR3 region has the DNA TGTGCCAGCAGCCGGGACACCCGCACAGATACGCAGTATTTT. It translates to CASSRDTRTDTQYF. Complete variable domain (other parts from reference TRBV2 and TRBJ2-3): EPEVTQTPSHQVTQMGQEVILRCVPISNHLYFYWYRQILGQKVEFLVSFYNNEISEKSEIFDDQFSVERPDGSNFTLKIRSTKLEDSAMYFCASSRDTRTDTQYFGPGTRLTVL.

V gene TRBV19 combines with J gene TRBJ1-1, with D perhaps matching TRBD1 (5 bases). In germline, CDR1 is LNHDA, CDR2 SQIVND (reference sequence). The CDR3 spans 14 residues. V was cut by 7 bases and J by 2 bases, with 14 bases left in between. The CDR3 region has the DNA TGTGCCAGTATCAACCAGGGTATTAACACTGAAGCTTTCTTT. This translates into CASINQGINTEAFF.

In its sample, this clone was seen a few times. The V gene is TRBV19, the J gene TRBJ2-3; 10 bases line up with TRBD1. The CDR3 is 15 residues long. The J segment lost 3 bases and the V segment lost 4 bases, leaving 4 bases of the junction unmatched. The germline V gene encodes CDR1 LNHDA and CDR2 SQIVND (reference sequence). For the CDR3, the DNA is TGTGCCAGTAGTAGAGGACAGGGGGAGACAGATACGCAGTATTTT. Its translation: CASSRGQGETDTQYF.

Concerning this clone itself: Different DNA sequences within this sample yield the same CDR3. The chain employs TRBV11-2 and TRBJ2-2, with 8 bases lining up with TRBD2. From germline, CDR1 is SGHAT and CDR2 FQNNGV. V gave up 6 bases and J gave up 2 bases; unmatched junction bases: 5. This CDR3 contains 15 residues. The CDR3 here is CASSRGGINTGELFF. The CDR3 DNA reads TGTGCCAGCAGTCGCGGGGGGATCAACACCGGGGAGCTGTTTTTT.

The gene calls are TRBV19 and TRBJ2-6; D gene unclear. The CDR3 extends over 14 amino acids. Per the germline V gene, CDR1 is LNHDA and CDR2 is SQIVND (reference sequence). Between the trimmed V and J ends, which lost 2 bases and 1 base, there was a span of 3 bases. The CDR3 region is CASSISSGANVLTF. The DNA for the CDR3 is TGTGCCAGTAGTATATCGTCTGGGGCCAACGTCCTGACTTTC.

This clone was detected a few times. The chain carries TRBV19 and TRBJ2-5, with 8 positions matching TRBD1. The J call is doubtful: the DNA matches TRBJ2-7 better. The length of the CDR3 is 14 residues. CDR1 and CDR2 from the germline V gene are LNHDA and SQIVND (reference sequence). The CDR3 sequence: CASSGTGLSYEQYF. The CDR3, as DNA: TGTGCCAGTAGTGGGACAGGCTTATCCTACGAGCAGTACTTC.

The rearrangement joins TRBV18 to TRBJ2-5, with 8 bases lining up with TRBD2. The V and J ends lost 3 bases and 4 bases, in that order; junction bases with no gene match: 7. The CDR3 has 15 amino acids. Germline CDR1 is KGHSH and CDR2 is LQKENI. The CDR3 DNA reads TGTGCCAGCTCACCTATCGCGGGGGGCAGAGAGACCCAGTACTTC. It translates to CASSPIAGGRETQYF.

This clone was observed a few times. The CDR3 sequence: CASMLGGAVDEQFF. The CDR3 nucleotides are TGTGCCAGCATGCTAGGCGGGGCGGTTGATGAGCAGTTCTTC. V and J are TRBV27 and TRBJ2-1, with D maybe TRBD2 (6 bases). Per germline, CDR1 MNHEY and CDR2 SMNVEV (reference sequence). The CDR3 extends over 14 amino acids. The germline V and J ends were trimmed by 7 bases and 8 bases, with 18 bases remaining between them.

This sequence joins TRBV7-9 and TRBJ1-1; the match to TRBD1 covers 10 bases. CDR1 and CDR2 from the germline V gene are SEHNR and FQNEAQ (reference sequence). The CDR3 is 17 amino acids. The V and J ends lost 5 bases and 4 bases, in that order; junction bases with no gene match: 13. In DNA form, the CDR3 reads TGTGCCAGCAGCCCTAAAAGTCCGGGACAGGGGCCCACTGAAGCTTTCTTT. It codes for CASSPKSPGQGPTEAFF.

Notes on this clone: The junction does not match germline at one end; this may be a read error. This chain links TRBV7-9 with TRBJ1-1, with TRBD1 as a possible D gene (5 bases). Germline V gene lookup returns CDR1 SEHNR and CDR2 FQNEAQ (reference sequence). The CDR3 sequence is 12 residues long. Here the CDR3 reads CSSSLGHFEAFF. The CDR3 nucleotides are TGTTCCAGCAGCTTAGGACATTTTGAAGCTTTCTTT. The full variable domain, rest sourced from reference TRBV7-9 and TRBJ1-1, is DTGVSQNPRHKITKRGQNVTFRCDPISEHNRLYWYRQTLGQGPEFLTYFQNEAQLEKSRLLSDRFSAERPKGSFSTLEIQRTEQGDSAMYLCSSSLGHFEAFFGQGTRLTVV.

The chain couples TRBV11-3 to TRBJ1-6; 9 nucleotides agree with TRBD1. Germline loops: CDR1 SGHNT, CDR2 YENEEA. V shed 5 bases, J shed 7 bases, and the junction held 9 bases outside the gene matches. The CDR3 runs 16 residues. CDR3 coding DNA: TGTGCCAGCAGCCGGAGCGGGACAGGGAGGAATTCACCCCTCCACTTT. It specifies CASSRSGTGRNSPLHF.

The DNA of the CDR3 is TGTGCCAGCAGCTTGCGCTTCGGACAGGGAGGGGATCAGCCCCAGCATTTT. It specifies CASSLRFGQGGDQPQHF. The genes are TRBV5-5 and TRBJ1-5; 8 positions agree with TRBD1. The CDR3 spans 17 residues. Per germline, CDR1 SGHKS and CDR2 YYEKEE (reference sequence). Trimming cost V 1 base and J 5 bases; bases outside gene matches: 11.

In this sample, this clone turned up a few times. The genes are TRBV18 and TRBJ1-4; 7 bases line up with TRBD1. The CDR3 contains 18 residues. Germline V lookup: CDR1 KGHSH, CDR2 LQKENI. Unmatched junction bases numbered 16, after V lost 3 bases and J lost 6 bases. Here the CDR3 DNA reads TGTGCCAGCTCACCTCGACAGGGTTTTATTGTATCGTATGAAAAACTGTTTTTT. Translating it yields CASSPRQGFIVSYEKLFF. The whole variable domain, remainder taken from reference TRBV18 and TRBJ1-4, is NAGVMQNPRHLVRRRGQEARLRCSPMKGHSHVYWYRQLPEEGLKFMVYLQKENIIDESGMPKERFSAEFPKEGPSILRIQQVVRGDSAAYFCASSPRQGFIVSYEKLFFGSGTQLSVL.

J is TRBJ2-2 and V is TRBV7-9; the match to TRBD1 covers 7 bases. The CDR3 covers 16 residues. After removal of 2 bases from V and 7 bases from J, the junction contained 10 bases not matched to a gene. From germline, CDR1 is SEHNR and CDR2 FQNEAQ (reference sequence). The CDR3 sequence is CASSLPGARGFGELFF. The CDR3 DNA sequence: TGTGCCAGCAGCTTACCAGGGGCCAGGGGGTTCGGGGAGCTGTTTTTT. The whole variable domain, filled in from reference TRBV7-9 and TRBJ2-2, reads DTGVSQNPRHKITKRGQNVTFRCDPISEHNRLYWYRQTLGQGPEFLTYFQNEAQLEKSRLLSDRFSAERPKGSFSTLEIQRTEQGDSAMYLCASSLPGARGFGELFFGEGSRLTVL.

The J gene is TRBJ1-1, the V gene TRBV5-1; possibly TRBD1 for D (6 bases). With 3 bases removed from V and 0 bases from J, the gap between germline ends came to 9 bases. Germline CDR1 reads SGHRS; CDR2 reads YFSETQ. The length of the CDR3 is 14 residues. The CDR3 DNA follows: TGCGCCAGCAGCTCGGACAGCATGAACACTGAAGCTTTCTTT. Translating it yields CASSSDSMNTEAFF.

The gene calls are TRBV12-5 and TRBJ2-1; 11 positions agree with TRBD2. Germline V gene sequence: CDR1 LGHNT, CDR2 FRNRAP. After removal of 3 bases from V and 5 bases from J, the junction contained 12 bases not matched to a gene. CDR3 length equals 18 residues. The CDR3 sequence: CASGLKKIPGLADNEQFF. CDR3 sequence (DNA): TGTGCTAGTGGTTTAAAAAAAATCCCGGGACTAGCGGACAATGAGCAGTTCTTC.

The chain carries TRBV4-1 and TRBJ2-4; 7 nucleotides line up with TRBD1. Germline trimming cut 8 bases from V and 9 bases from J; bases unmatched to any gene: 10. This CDR3 contains 13 residues. Germline V CDR1 and CDR2: MGHRA, YSYEKL. CDR3 coding DNA: TGCGCCAGCCGACAGGGAAGGGCGGGCATTCAGTACTTC. Amino acid sequence: CASRQGRAGIQYF.

The chain is built from TRBV28 and TRBJ2-7, with D possibly TRBD1 on 5 matching bases. V gave up 3 bases and J gave up 0 bases, with 9 bases separating them. The CDR3 loop spans 14 amino acids. Germline CDR1 reads MDHEN; CDR2 reads SYDVKM. The CDR3 sequence: CASSFYQGSYEQYF. CDR3 nucleotide sequence: TGTGCCAGCAGTTTCTACCAGGGCTCCTACGAGCAGTACTTC.

The chain joins TRBV4-1 to TRBJ2-1, with D hard to call. Trimming shortened V by 0 bases and J by 1 base, and 13 bases separated the two germline ends. Germline V CDR1 and CDR2: MGHRA, YSYEKL. This CDR3 comprises 17 residues. DNA of the CDR3: TGCGCCAGCAGCCAAGATTTGCGGCCCGAGTCCTACAATGAGCAGTTCTTC. It codes for CASSQDLRPESYNEQFF.

V and J are TRBV4-3 and TRBJ2-7, with 7 nucleotides matching TRBD2. Germline V gene data show CDR1 as LGHNA and CDR2 as YSLEER. Germline trimming cut 1 base from V and 2 bases from J; bases unmatched to any gene: 11. This CDR3 has 17 amino acids. CDR3 protein: CASSQGSGWGGAYEQYF. Here the CDR3 DNA reads TGCGCCAGCAGCCAAGGATCCGGGTGGGGAGGGGCCTACGAGCAGTACTTC.

The chain uses TRBV21-1 and TRBJ2-2; TRBD2 is taken as the D call from the table, unchecked against the DNA. TRBV21-1 is given as a pseudogene. This CDR3 contains 20 residues. CDR3 bases: TGTGCCAGCAGCAAAGATTCCGGGACTAGCGGGAGGAACGGCACCGGGGAGCTGTTTTTT. Encoded protein: CASSKDSGTSGRNGTGELFF.

This rearrangement joins TRBV6-6 to TRBJ1-4; 7 nucleotides match TRBD1. The V gene's germline CDR1 is MNHNY and CDR2 SVGAGI (reference sequence). V was pared by 2 bases and J by 2 bases, with 2 bases of the junction left unmatched. The length of the CDR3 is 15 residues. For the CDR3, the DNA is TGTGCCAGCAGTTACCCGACAGGGACTAATGAAAAACTGTTTTTT. It is translated as CASSYPTGTNEKLFF.

V and J are TRBV7-9 and TRBJ2-7; D is possibly TRBD1 (6 bases). The CDR3 has 13 residues. Germline CDR1 SEHNR, CDR2 FQNEAQ (reference sequence). V was cut by 2 bases and J by 5 bases, with 10 bases left in between. Here the CDR3 reads CASSLLRGNEQYF. CDR3 in DNA: TGTGCCAGCAGCTTACTCAGGGGCAACGAGCAGTACTTC.

CDR3 loop: CASSVAENTEAFF. The CDR3 DNA reads as TGTGCCAGCAGCGTGGCGGAGAACACTGAAGCTTTCTTT. The V gene is TRBV9, the J gene TRBJ1-1; no firm D call. In germline, CDR1 is SGDLS, CDR2 YYNGEE. The CDR3 sequence is 13 residues long. Trimming took 2 bases from V and 1 from J, leaving 6 bases between them. The full variable domain, in which reference TRBV9 and TRBJ1-1 provide the parts outside the CDR3, is DSGVTQTPKHLITATGQRVTLRCSPRSGDLSVYWYQQSLDQGLQFLIQYYNGEERAKGNILERFSAQQFPDLHSELNLSSLELGDSALYFCASSVAENTEAFFGQGTRLTVV.

The chain combines TRBV5-5 with TRBJ1-2; 9 bases align to TRBD1. Germline loops: CDR1 SGHKS, CDR2 YYEKEE (reference sequence). V lost 4 bases to trimming and J lost 5 bases; unmatched junction nucleotides: 9. CDR3 length: 15 amino acids. CDR3 protein: CASSEQQGARYGYTF. Written as DNA, the CDR3 is TGTGCCAGCAGCGAGCAACAGGGGGCAAGATATGGCTACACCTTC. The entire variable domain, with the rest obtained from reference TRBV5-5 and TRBJ1-2, is as follows: DAGVTQSPTHLIKTRGQQVTLRCSPISGHKSVSWYQQVLGQGPQFIFQYYEKEERGRGNFPDRFSARQFPNYSSELNVNALLLGDSALYLCASSEQQGARYGYTFGSGTRLTVV.

On this clone: The junction departs from the called germline gene at one end, perhaps through a read error. The chain combines TRBV7-9 with TRBJ2-3; 7 bases agree with TRBD1. Germline CDR1 SEHNR, CDR2 FQNEAQ (reference sequence). The CDR3 loop spans 15 amino acids. The CDR3 DNA reads as TGTTCCAGCAGCTTCAAGGGGGCATCCACAGATACGCAGTATTTT. It yields the protein CSSSFKGASTDTQYF.